Sequencing of this T cell receptor beta chain was carried out in a study of T cell responses to AZD1222 COVID-19 vaccine. Study conclusions and caveats: Unmutated regions of variants are reportedly targeted by nearly half of spike-specific TCRs.

The germline gives CDR1 ENHRY, CDR2 SYGVKD. Deletions cut 6 bases from V and 3 bases from J, with 15 bases between. The CDR3 is 14 amino acids. Of note for this clone: Its cognate antigen is unknown.

TCRdb's table, derived via immunoSEQ multiplex PCR, lists solely in-frame clones and lacks some. This table has approximately 130,000 clones, 93% appearing once. The chain recombines TRBV10-3 with TRBJ2-7; D is perhaps TRBD2 (5 bases). The starting material was peripheral blood, obtained on day 0 of AZD1222 vaccination. The sequence came from an adult in good health. The CDR3 sequence is CAISLGAGHYEQYF. The CDR3 nucleotides read TGTGCCATCAGCCTCGGCGCGGGTCACTACGAGCAGTACTTC.